One T cell receptor beta chain is described in this entry. The antigen remains unidentified. This entry comes from a study of T cell clonotyping in hematopoietic cell transplantation. Study background: Pretransplant recipient samples were taken after cytoreduction. Study observations and caveats: Few recipient clonotypes overlapped donors; over 95% were de novo at given depth.

Sample time point: recipient sample about 28 days before transplant, after cytoreduction. Blood collection times were about day -28 and days 30, 100, 180 posttransplant. The protocol was immunoSEQ multiplex PCR, while the TCRdb copy is restricted to in-frame clones and leaves out a portion. In the table there are 35,000 to 45,000 clones, roughly 94% of which are singletons. The receptor was isolated from a man aged 40-50 years with chronic myeloid leukemia. Some clones in this sample may be carry-over from other donors' samples. Here the sequenced sample was peripheral blood mononuclear cells, taken before stem cell transplant.

The CDR3 DNA is TGTGCCAGCAGCTTGGGGACAGGGGAGGCCGGGGAGCTGTTTTTT. This translates into CASSLGTGEAGELFF. The rearrangement joins TRBV7-2 to TRBJ2-2; 10 nucleotides align to TRBD1. With 3 bases clipped from V and 6 bases from J, the junction kept 4 bases outside the gene matches. This CDR3 has 15 residues. CDR1 is SGHTA and CDR2 is FQGNSA in the germline V gene.